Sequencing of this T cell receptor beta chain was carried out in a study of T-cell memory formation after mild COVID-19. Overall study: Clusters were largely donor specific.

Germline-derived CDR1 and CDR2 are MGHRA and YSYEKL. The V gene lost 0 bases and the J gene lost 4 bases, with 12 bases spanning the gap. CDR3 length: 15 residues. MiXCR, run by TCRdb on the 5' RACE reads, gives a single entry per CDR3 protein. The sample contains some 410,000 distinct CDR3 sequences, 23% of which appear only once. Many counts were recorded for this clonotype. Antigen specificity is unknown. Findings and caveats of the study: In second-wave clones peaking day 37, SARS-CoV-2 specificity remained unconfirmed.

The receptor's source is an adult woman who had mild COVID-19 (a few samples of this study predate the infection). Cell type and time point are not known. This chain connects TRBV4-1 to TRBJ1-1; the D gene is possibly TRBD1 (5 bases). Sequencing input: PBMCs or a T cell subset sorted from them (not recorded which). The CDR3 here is CASSQDRGGATEAFF. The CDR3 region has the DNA TGCGCCAGCAGCCAAGATCGGGGCGGGGCCACTGAAGCTTTCTTT.